This T cell receptor (beta chain) originates from a study of shared clonotypes between healthy human individuals. Each replicate PCR on the sorted subsets used roughly 210 ng DNA (about 30,000 T cell genomes). Repertoires were generated with immunoSEQ multiplex PCR, while TCRdb's copy carries only in-frame clones and drops some. Of about 580,000 clones in the sample, roughly 98% were seen once. CD45RO-negative CD8 cells positively selected for CCR7 made up the naive population, which excluded terminally differentiated effector memory CD45RA+ cells. The V and J ends lost 5 bases and 0 bases respectively, with 7 bases between them. The CDR3 consists of 13 residues. CDR1 is SGHAT, CDR2 FQNNGV, per germline.

The receptor was isolated from a man younger than 45 in good health. The rearrangement uses TRBV11-2 and TRBJ1-1; unclear D gene. Input material: naive CD8+ T cells sorted from blood. The CDR3 protein is CASSADLNTEAFF. CDR3 DNA sequence: TGTGCCAGCAGCGCCGATCTGAACACTGAAGCTTTCTTT.